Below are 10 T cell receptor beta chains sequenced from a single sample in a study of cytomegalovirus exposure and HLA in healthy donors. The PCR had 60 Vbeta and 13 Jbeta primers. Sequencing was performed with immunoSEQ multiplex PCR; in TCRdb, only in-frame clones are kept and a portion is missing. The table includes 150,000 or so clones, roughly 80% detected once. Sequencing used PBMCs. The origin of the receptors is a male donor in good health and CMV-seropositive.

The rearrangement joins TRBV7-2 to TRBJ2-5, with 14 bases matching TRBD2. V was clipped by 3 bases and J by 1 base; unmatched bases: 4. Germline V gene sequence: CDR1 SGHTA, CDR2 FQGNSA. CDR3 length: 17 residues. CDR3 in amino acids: CASSLGGTSGGQETQYF. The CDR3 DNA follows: TGTGCCAGCAGCTTGGGAGGGACTAGCGGGGGCCAAGAGACCCAGTACTTC.

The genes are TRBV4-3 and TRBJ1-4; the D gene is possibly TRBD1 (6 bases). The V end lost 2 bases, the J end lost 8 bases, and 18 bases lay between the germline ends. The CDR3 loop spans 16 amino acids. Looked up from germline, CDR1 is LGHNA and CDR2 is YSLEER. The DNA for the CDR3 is TGCGCCAGCAGCCAATCGGAGGACAGCCGGAGAGAAAAACTGTTTTTT. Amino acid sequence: CASSQSEDSRREKLFF.

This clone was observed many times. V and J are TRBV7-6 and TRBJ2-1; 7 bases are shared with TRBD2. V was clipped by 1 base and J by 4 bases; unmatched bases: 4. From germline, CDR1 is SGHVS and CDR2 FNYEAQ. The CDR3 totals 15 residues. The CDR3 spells CASSLVASGYNEQFF. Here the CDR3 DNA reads TGTGCCAGCAGCTTAGTGGCTAGCGGATACAATGAGCAGTTCTTC.

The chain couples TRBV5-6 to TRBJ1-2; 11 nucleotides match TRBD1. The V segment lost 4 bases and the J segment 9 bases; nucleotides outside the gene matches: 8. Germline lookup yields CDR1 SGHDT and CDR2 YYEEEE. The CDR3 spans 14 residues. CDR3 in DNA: TGTGCCAGCAGCGGGACAGGGGGATACGAGCGCTACACCTTC. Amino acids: CASSGTGGYERYTF.

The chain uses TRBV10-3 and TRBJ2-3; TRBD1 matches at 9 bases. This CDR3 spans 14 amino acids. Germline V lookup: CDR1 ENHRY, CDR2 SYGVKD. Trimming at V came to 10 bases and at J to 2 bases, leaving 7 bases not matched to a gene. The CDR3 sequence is CATAQGAATDTQYF. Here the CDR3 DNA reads TGTGCCACCGCACAGGGGGCCGCCACAGATACGCAGTATTTT.

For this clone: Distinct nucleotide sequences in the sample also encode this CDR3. CDR3 DNA sequence: TGTGCCAGCAGCATGACAGTCTCCTACGAGCAGTACTTC. It translates to CASSMTVSYEQYF. The chain employs TRBV27 and TRBJ2-7, with D perhaps TRBD1 (5 bases). Trimming took 6 bases from V and 0 from J, leaving 9 bases between them. Germline CDR1 MNHEY, CDR2 SMNVEV (reference sequence). This CDR3 spans 13 amino acids.

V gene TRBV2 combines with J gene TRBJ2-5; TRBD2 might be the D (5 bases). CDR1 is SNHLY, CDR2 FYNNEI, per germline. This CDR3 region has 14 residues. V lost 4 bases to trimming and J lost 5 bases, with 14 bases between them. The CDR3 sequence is CASSVRSGGETQYF. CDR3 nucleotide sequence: TGTGCCAGCAGTGTACGGTCAGGCGGGGAGACCCAGTACTTC.

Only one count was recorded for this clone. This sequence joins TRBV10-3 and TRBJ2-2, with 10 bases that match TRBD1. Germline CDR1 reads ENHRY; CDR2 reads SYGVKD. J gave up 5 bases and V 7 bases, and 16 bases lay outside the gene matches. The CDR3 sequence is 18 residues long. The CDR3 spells CAITPGQGMSGSTGELFF. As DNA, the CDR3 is TGTGCCATCACCCCGGGACAGGGGATGAGTGGGAGTACCGGGGAGCTGTTTTTT.

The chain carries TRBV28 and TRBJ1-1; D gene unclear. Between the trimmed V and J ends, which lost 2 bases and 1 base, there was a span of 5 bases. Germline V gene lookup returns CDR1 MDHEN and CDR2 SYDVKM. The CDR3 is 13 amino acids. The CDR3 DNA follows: TGTGCCAGCAGTTTAGTAGAGAACACTGAAGCTTTCTTT. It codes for CASSLVENTEAFF.

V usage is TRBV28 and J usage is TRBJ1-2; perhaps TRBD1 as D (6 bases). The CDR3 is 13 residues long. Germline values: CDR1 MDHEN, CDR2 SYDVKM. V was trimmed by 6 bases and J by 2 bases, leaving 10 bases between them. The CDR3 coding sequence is TGTGCCAGCAGGGAACAGGGAAACTATGGCTACACCTTC. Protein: CASREQGNYGYTF.